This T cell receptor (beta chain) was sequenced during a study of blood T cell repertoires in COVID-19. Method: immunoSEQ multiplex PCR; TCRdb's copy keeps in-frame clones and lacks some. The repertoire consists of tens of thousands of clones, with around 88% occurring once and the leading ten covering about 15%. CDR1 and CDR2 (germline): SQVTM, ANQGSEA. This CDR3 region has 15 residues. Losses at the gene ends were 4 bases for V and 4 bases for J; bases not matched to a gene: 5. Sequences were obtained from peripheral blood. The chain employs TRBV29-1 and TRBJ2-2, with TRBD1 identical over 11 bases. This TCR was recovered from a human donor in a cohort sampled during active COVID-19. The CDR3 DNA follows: TGCAGCGTTGGAGGGACAGGGGGACCCACCGGGGAGCTGTTTTTT. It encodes CSVGGTGGPTGELFF.